Listed below are T cell receptor beta chains from one sample, sequenced in a study of cytomegalovirus exposure and HLA in healthy donors. TCRdb keeps only in-frame clones here, not all; method: immunoSEQ multiplex PCR. The table lists about 97,000 clones, over 70% of them singletons, with 10% in the top ten. What was sequenced was PBMCs. These receptors all stem from a man aged 50-60 years in good health and CMV-seronegative. Each CDR3 is given with its conserved first and last residue. A D gene is named only where the DNA matches it firmly.

TRBV5-1	TRBJ2-7	NA	TGCGCCAGCAGAGTGATTTCCGGGACAAACTACGAGCAGTACTTC	CASRVISGTNYEQYF
TRBV19	TRBJ1-6	TRBD1	TGTGCCAGTGGGGACAGAGGTTCACCCCTCCACTTT	CASGDRGSPLHF
TRBV5-4	TRBJ1-2	TRBD1	TGTGCCAGCAGCGTGGGACAGGGGTTAGGTGGCTACACCTTC	CASSVGQGLGGYTF
TRBV5-4	TRBJ1-4	TRBD1	TGTGCCAGCAGCTTGGACAGGGGTGTCGAAAAACTGTTTTTT	CASSLDRGVEKLFF
TRBV5-1	TRBJ1-4	NA	TGCGCCAGCAGCTTGAATCCAGGTGAAAAACTGTTTTTT	CASSLNPGEKLFF
TRBV9	TRBJ2-1	TRBD2	TGTGCCAGCAGCGCCGCGGGGGGGCCCTCTCCGAATGAGCAGTTCTTC	CASSAAGGPSPNEQFF
TRBV19	TRBJ1-1	NA	TGTGCCAGTAGTATATTAAGGGGCACTGAAGCTTTCTTT	CASSILRGTEAFF
TRBV27	TRBJ2-7	NA	TGTGCCAGCAGTTCCACCACGGCAGGGAACAACGAGCAGTACTTC	CASSSTTAGNNEQYF
TRBV5-1	TRBJ2-2	TRBD1	TGCGCCAGCAGCCCTCAGGGGGCGGGCACCGGGGAGCTGTTTTTT	CASSPQGAGTGELFF
TRBV6-1	TRBJ2-1	TRBD1	TGTGCCAGCAGTGATTGGACAGGCTATGAGCAGTTCTTC	CASSDWTGYEQFF
TRBV28	TRBJ2-1	NA	TGTGCCAGCAGTGACCTCCGGGACATATACAATGAGCAGTTCTTC	CASSDLRDIYNEQFF
TRBV7-9	TRBJ2-3	NA	TGTTCCAGCAGCTTAGCGCTGGGAGAAACAGATACGCAGTATTTT	CSSSLALGETDTQYF